The source of this T cell receptor (beta chain) is a study of cytomegalovirus exposure and HLA in healthy donors. The germline CDR1 and CDR2 sequences are SGHAT and FQNNGV. Trimming left V 1 base short and J 3 bases short, with 5 bases between. The length of the CDR3 is 13 residues. About this clone: Other DNA sequences in this sample translate to the same CDR3.

PCR employed 60 Vbeta and 13 Jbeta primers. Only in-frame clones appear in the TCRdb table, and some are missing; sequencing was by immunoSEQ multiplex PCR. The table shows some 130,000 clones, with more than 75% occurring only once. The sequence derives from a female donor in good health and CMV-seronegative. The sample was PBMCs. The J gene is TRBJ2-3, the V gene TRBV11-2, with D unclear. CDR3 bases: TGTGCCAGCAGCTTAGCAGGTACAGATACGCAGTATTTT. Encoded protein: CASSLAGTDTQYF.